This T cell receptor (beta chain) was profiled in a study of T cells after yellow fever vaccination. Production of TCR cDNA was by 5'RACE template switching, which also added a universal primer site and UMIs. TCRdb reprocessed the 5' RACE reads via MiXCR and lists one record per CDR3 protein. The table records more than 95,000 distinct CDR3 sequences, nearly 15% of them present only once. Trimming took 6 bases from V and 4 from J, leaving 9 bases between them. This CDR3 spans 13 amino acids. The material sequenced was CD8+ T cells sorted from PBMCs, taken 5 days after the yellow fever booster vaccination. The clonotype originates from a man between 18 and 35 years old who received the YFV17D yellow fever vaccine. The chain carries TRBV12-3 or TRBV12-4 and TRBJ2-2; D gene ambiguous. CDR3 region: CASRSSPTGELFF. CDR3 sequence (DNA): TGTGCCAGCAGATCCTCCCCCACCGGGGAGCTGTTTTTT.